This record looks at one T cell receptor (beta chain) sequence and its context. A read error is possible here, since a much larger clone lies one base away. The CDR3 extends over 15 amino acids. Germline CDR1 reads LGHDT; CDR2 reads YNNKEL (reference sequence). With V trimmed by 4 bases and J by 2 bases, 6 bases remained unmatched. These data belong to a study of T-cell reconstitution after alpha-beta-depleted transplantation in children. This sample's TCRbeta library carried unique molecular identifier barcodes. Each CDR3 protein is one row after TCRdb ran MiXCR on the PCR reads. Among approximately 590,000 distinct CDR3 sequences, over 9.5% were seen once, and the ten largest hold 4%.

This chain joins TRBV3-1 and TRBJ2-7; 9 bases fit TRBD1. This clonotype was sampled from a human donor who donated a stem cell graft to a child with acute myeloid leukemia. Sequencing was performed on PBMCs from the stem cell graft donor, taken from the stem cell graft. CDR3 sequence: CASSPGTGPTYEQYF. As DNA, the CDR3 is TGTGCCAGCAGCCCCGGGACAGGGCCTACCTACGAGCAGTACTTC.